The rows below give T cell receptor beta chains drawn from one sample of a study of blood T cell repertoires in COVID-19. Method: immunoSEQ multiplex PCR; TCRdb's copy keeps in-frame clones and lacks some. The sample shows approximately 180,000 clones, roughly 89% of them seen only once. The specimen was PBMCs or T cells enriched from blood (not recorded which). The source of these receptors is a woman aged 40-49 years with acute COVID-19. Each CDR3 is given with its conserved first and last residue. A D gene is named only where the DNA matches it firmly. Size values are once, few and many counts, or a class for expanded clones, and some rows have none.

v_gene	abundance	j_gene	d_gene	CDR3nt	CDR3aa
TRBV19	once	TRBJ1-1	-	TGTGCCAGCCAAAGACAGAGCACCAACACTGAAGCTTTCTTT	CASQRQSTNTEAFF
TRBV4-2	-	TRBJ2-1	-	TGTGCCAGCAGCCCCCGGGGGGCTCGGGATGAGCAGTTCTTC	CASSPRGARDEQFF
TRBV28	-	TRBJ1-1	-	TGTGCCAGCAGCCCCACCCCGAGGCAGGAAGCTTTCTTT	CASSPTPRQEAFF
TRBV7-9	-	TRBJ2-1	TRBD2	TGTGCCAGCAGCCCAGGGGGGACTAGCGGCCACTACAATGAGCAGTTCTTC	CASSPGGTSGHYNEQFF
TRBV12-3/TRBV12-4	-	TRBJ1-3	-	TGTGCCAGCAGCCTCCCGGCTGGAAACACCATATATTTT	CASSLPAGNTIYF
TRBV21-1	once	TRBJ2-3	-	TGTGCCAGCAGCAAAGCGGGGAGGTTTGCGGGGGGGCCAAACGATACGCAGTATTTT	CASSKAGRFAGGPNDTQYF
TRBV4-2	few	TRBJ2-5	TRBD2	TGTGCCAGCAGCCCTCGGACTAGCGGAGAGACCCAGTACTTC	CASSPRTSGETQYF
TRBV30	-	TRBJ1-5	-	TGTGCCTGGGGCACAAAGAATCAGCCCCAGCATTTT	CAWGTKNQPQHF
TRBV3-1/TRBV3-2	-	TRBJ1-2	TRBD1	TGTGCCAGCAGCCAAGCACACAGGGGGGATGGCTACACCTTC	CASSQAHRGDGYTF
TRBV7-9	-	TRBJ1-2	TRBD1	TGTGCCAGCAGCTTCCCGGGACAGGGGATGGGCTACACCTTC	CASSFPGQGMGYTF
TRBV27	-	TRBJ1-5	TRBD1	TGTGCCAGCAGTTGGTCAGGGGGCGACGGTTGGCCCCAGCATTTT	CASSWSGGDGWPQHF
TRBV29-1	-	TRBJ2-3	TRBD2	TGCAGCGTTGAGGGACTAGCGGGGGAGAGCACAGATACGCAGTATTTT	CSVEGLAGESTDTQYF
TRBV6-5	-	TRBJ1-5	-	TGTGCCAGCAGTCCCAAGCCAGGGCAGTTACCCCAGCATTTT	CASSPKPGQLPQHF
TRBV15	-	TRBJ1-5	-	TGTGCCACCAGCAGAGATGGACAGCCCCTCAATCAGCCCCAGCATTTT	CATSRDGQPLNQPQHF
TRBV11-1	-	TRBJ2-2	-	TGTGCCAGCAGCTTAGTCAGGGCGAACACCGGGGAGCTGTTTTTT	CASSLVRANTGELFF
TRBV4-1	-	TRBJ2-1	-	TGCGCCAGCAGCCAAGGGCCTAGCGTCCCTAGGGATGAGCAGTTCTTC	CASSQGPSVPRDEQFF
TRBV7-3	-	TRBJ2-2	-	TGTGCCAGCAGCCCCTCCCCGGGACAAAGGGGAGGGGAGCTGTTTTTT	CASSPSPGQRGGELFF
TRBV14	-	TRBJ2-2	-	TGTGCCAGCAGCCAAACGGGGTTCGGGGAGCTGTTTTTT	CASSQTGFGELFF
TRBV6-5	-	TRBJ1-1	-	TGTGCCAGCAGGGAGGGGAGGCGAGCTTTCTTT	CASREGRRAFF
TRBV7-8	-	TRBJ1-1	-	TGTGCCAGCAGCTTCGGGCGGGGGCAGAACACTGAAGCTTTCTTT	CASSFGRGQNTEAFF
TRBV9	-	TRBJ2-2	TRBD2	TGTGCCAGCAGCGTAGTGGCGGGGGGAAGCGGGGAGCTGTTTTTT	CASSVVAGGSGELFF
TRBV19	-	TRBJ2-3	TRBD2	TGTGCCAGTAGCTTGACTAGCGGGAGGACAGATACGCAGTATTTT	CASSLTSGRTDTQYF
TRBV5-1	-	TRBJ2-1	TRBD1	TGCGCCAGCAGCTTGGCCGTAGGACAGGGGGCTTTTGAGCAGTTCTTC	CASSLAVGQGAFEQFF
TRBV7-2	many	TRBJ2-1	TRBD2	TGTGCCAGCACCCCTGCTTGGTCGTCTAGCGGGTACAATGAGCAGTTCTTC	CASTPAWSSSGYNEQFF
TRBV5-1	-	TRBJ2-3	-	TGCGCCAGCAGCTTGGACGGACAGATGATCACAGATACGCAGTATTTT	CASSLDGQMITDTQYF